This T cell receptor beta chain derives from a study of monozygotic twins with inflammatory bowel disease. TCRdb re-called the 5' RACE reads, yielding one record per CDR3 amino acid sequence without DNA. This sample's table reports around 370,000 distinct CDR3 sequences. There are 14 residues in the CDR3. Germline CDR1 is SEHNR and CDR2 is FQNEAQ (reference sequence). Sequencing input: blood. The rearrangement joins TRBV7-9 to TRBJ2-5. This TCR derives from a human donor with ulcerative colitis or Crohn's disease, or a healthy co-twin of an affected twin (not recorded which). CDR3 sequence reads: CASRSGLAEETQYF.